The 20 T cell receptor beta chains below come from one sample, sequenced in a study of T-cell memory formation after mild COVID-19. TCRdb re-called the 5' RACE reads with MiXCR, one entry per CDR3 protein. This table has under 450,000 distinct CDR3 sequences, approximately 15% appearing once. Sequencing input: PBMCs or a T cell subset sorted from them (not recorded which). The receptors come from a man aged 18 to 29 who had mild COVID-19 (a few samples of this study predate the infection). Cell type and time point are not known.

The chain has TRBV18 and TRBJ2-3; 8 bases map to TRBD1. Looked up from germline, CDR1 is KGHSH and CDR2 is LQKENI. There are 15 residues in the CDR3. Unmatched junction bases numbered 3, after V lost 2 bases and J lost 2 bases. The CDR3 DNA follows: TGTGCCAGCTCACCAGGGGGACAGGACACAGATACGCAGTATTTT. As protein: CASSPGGQDTDTQYF.

The rearrangement links TRBV5-1 to TRBJ2-7, with a weak D call TRBD2 (5 bases). Trimming stripped 2 bases from V and 6 bases from J, with 15 bases between. The CDR3 contains 14 residues. Germline V gene lookup returns CDR1 SGHRS and CDR2 YFSETQ. The CDR3 is CASSLGAEVGEQYF. The CDR3, as DNA: TGCGCCAGCAGCTTAGGTGCGGAGGTTGGCGAGCAGTACTTC. The variable domain in full, with the rest retrieved from reference TRBV5-1 and TRBJ2-7, is KAGVTQTPRYLIKTRGQQVTLSCSPISGHRSVSWYQQTPGQGLQFLFEYFSETQRNKGNFPGRFSGRQFSNSRSEMNVSTLELGDSALYLCASSLGAEVGEQYFGPGTRLTVT.

The rearrangement uses TRBV18 and TRBJ2-7; 9 bases fit TRBD1. The CDR3 runs to 16 residues. J gave up 7 bases and V 3 bases, and 13 bases lay outside the gene matches. CDR1 is KGHSH, CDR2 LQKENI, per germline. This CDR3 reads CASSPSGTGRLFEQYV. The DNA of the CDR3 is TGTGCCAGCTCACCCTCCGGGACAGGGAGACTTTTTGAGCAGTACGTC.

This clonotype occurred a few times. This chain links TRBV9 with TRBJ2-5, with D uncertain. This CDR3 has 13 amino acids. Trimming shortened V by 1 base and J by 3 bases, and 7 bases separated the two germline ends. The germline CDR1 and CDR2 sequences are SGDLS and YYNGEE. In DNA form, the CDR3 reads TGTGCCAGCAGCGTAATGGGTAAAGAGACCCAGTACTTC. Protein sequence: CASSVMGKETQYF.

The V call is TRBV20-1, the J call TRBJ1-6; the D gene is possibly TRBD1 (5 bases). Trimming left V 0 bases short and J 8 bases short, with 17 bases between. The CDR3 has 16 residues. CDR1 and CDR2 (germline): DFQATT, SNEGSKA (reference sequence). The CDR3 nucleotides read TGCAGTGCTAGAGAACGGGACCTCTTCCCGGATTCACCCCTCCACTTT. It translates to CSARERDLFPDSPLHF.

This clonotype has ten or more counts. V is TRBV3-1 and J is TRBJ2-2, with a possible D match to TRBD2 (5 bases). Germline V gives CDR1 LGHDT, CDR2 YNNKEL (reference sequence). CDR3 length: 14 residues. Trimming took off 6 bases at V and 4 bases at J, with 12 bases between the two ends. The CDR3 here is CASSRGSGTGELFF. In nucleotides, the CDR3 is TGTGCCAGCAGTCGAGGGTCCGGCACCGGGGAGCTGTTTTTT. The whole variable domain, remainder taken from reference TRBV3-1 and TRBJ2-2, is DTAVSQTPKYLVTQMGNDKSIKCEQNLGHDTMYWYKQDSKKFLKIMFSYNNKELIINETVPNRFSPKSPDKAHLNLHINSLELGDSAVYFCASSRGSGTGELFFGEGSRLTVL.

The chain links TRBV12-3 or TRBV12-4 to TRBJ2-7; 9 positions match TRBD1. V lost 8 bases and J lost 7; bases outside the gene matches: 12. The CDR3 is made up of 14 amino acids. The CDR3 region is CASGDTGGAEEQYF. Written as DNA, the CDR3 is TGTGCCAGCGGAGACACAGGGGGCGCTGAAGAGCAGTACTTC.

This clonotype was counted many times. This chain connects TRBV11-2 to TRBJ2-3; 7 bases agree with TRBD1. This CDR3 contains 14 residues. Losses at the gene ends were 4 bases for V and 7 bases for J; bases not matched to a gene: 8. Per the germline V gene, CDR1 is SGHAT and CDR2 is FQNNGV. CDR3 sequence reads: CASSSPRGLHTQYF. The CDR3 bases are TGTGCCAGCAGCTCTCCCAGGGGGTTACATACGCAGTATTTT.

In its sample, this clonotype was seen many times. The gene calls are TRBV29-1 and TRBJ2-1; TRBD1 or TRBD2 may be the D gene (6 bases each). There are 13 residues in the CDR3. CDR1 is SQVTM and CDR2 is ANQGSEA in the germline V gene. The V gene lost 8 bases and the J gene lost 7 bases, with 18 bases spanning the gap. The CDR3 nucleotides read TGCAGCTCTTGGGGGGCAGGTGGGAATGAGCAGTTCTTC. Its protein is CSSWGAGGNEQFF.

This clonotype was recorded a few times. The V and J genes are TRBV12-3 or TRBV12-4 and TRBJ2-7; D is possibly TRBD1 (6 bases). Trimming took 7 bases from V and 4 from J, leaving 23 bases between them. There are 16 residues in the CDR3. The CDR3 spells CASISPVQGSKYEQYF. CDR3 nucleotide sequence: TGTGCCAGCATCTCTCCAGTCCAGGGGTCAAAATACGAGCAGTACTTC.

In its sample, this clonotype was seen a few times. The genes are TRBV15 and TRBJ2-5; 7 positions match TRBD1. The J segment lost 1 base and the V segment lost 5 bases, leaving 4 bases of the junction unmatched. From germline, CDR1 is LNHNV and CDR2 YYDKDF (reference sequence). The CDR3 sequence is 14 residues long. CDR3 region: CATSPRQGQETQYF. The DNA for the CDR3 is TGTGCCACCAGCCCCAGACAGGGCCAAGAGACCCAGTACTTC.

This clonotype has more than one count but fewer than ten. V and J are TRBV9 and TRBJ1-2; TRBD1 agrees at 8 bases. The CDR3 sequence is 14 residues long. The V segment lost 2 bases and the J segment 8 bases; nucleotides outside the gene matches: 8. CDR1 and CDR2 from the germline V gene are SGDLS and YYNGEE. CDR3 sequence reads: CASSVQGARNGYTF. The CDR3 DNA reads as TGTGCCAGCAGCGTTCAGGGGGCGCGAAACGGCTACACCTTC.

This clonotype appeared a few times. The chain couples TRBV3-1 to TRBJ2-4; 9 bases map to TRBD2. V was clipped by 5 bases and J by 8 bases; unmatched bases: 10. The CDR3 is 15 residues long. Germline V gene lookup returns CDR1 LGHDT and CDR2 YNNKEL (reference sequence). CDR3 nucleotides: TGTGCCAGCAGCTTTCTAGCGGGGACTGCTTACATTCAGTACTTC. This sequence encodes CASSFLAGTAYIQYF.

Comments on this clonotype: One end of the junction does not line up with germline, which may come from a read error. This chain uses TRBV9 with TRBJ2-5; no definite D call. The length of the CDR3 is 15 residues. Germline CDR1 and CDR2: SGDLS and YYNGEE. The CDR3 spells CDSSVGDWTQETQYF. DNA of the CDR3: TGTGACAGCAGCGTAGGTGACTGGACGCAAGAGACCCAGTACTTC. Complete variable domain (other parts from reference TRBV9 and TRBJ2-5): DSGVTQTPKHLITATGQRVTLRCSPRSGDLSVYWYQQSLDQGLQFLIQYYNGEERAKGNILERFSAQQFPDLHSELNLSSLELGDSALYFCDSSVGDWTQETQYFGPGTRLLVL.

A few counts support this clonotype. This chain links TRBV7-2 with TRBJ2-4; D call uncertain. The CDR3 totals 16 residues. The V gene lost 2 bases and the J gene lost 0 bases, with 11 bases spanning the gap. CDR1 is SGHTA and CDR2 is FQGNSA in the germline V gene. CDR3 nucleotides: TGTGCCAGCAGCTTAAGTAGGACCCTAGCCAAAAACATTCAGTACTTC. Its translation: CASSLSRTLAKNIQYF.

This clonotype was found many times. J is TRBJ1-6 and V is TRBV6-5; no firm D call. The germline V gene encodes CDR1 MNHEY and CDR2 SVGAGI. The germline V and J ends were trimmed by 2 bases and 10 bases, with 9 bases remaining between them. The CDR3 extends over 13 amino acids. The CDR3 here is CASSYTVSSPLHF. The CDR3 coding sequence is TGTGCCAGCAGTTACACGGTATCCTCACCCCTCCACTTT.

This clonotype was detected only a few times. This chain links TRBV7-9 with TRBJ1-6, with D possibly matching TRBD1 (5 bases). V was shortened by 0 bases and J by 10 bases, with 13 bases between the two germline ends. The germline gives CDR1 SEHNR, CDR2 FQNEAQ (reference sequence). The length of the CDR3 is 15 residues. In DNA form, the CDR3 reads TGTGCCAGCAGCTTAGCGAGAGGGGATGGATCACCCCTCCACTTT. It translates to CASSLARGDGSPLHF.

The V call is TRBV27, the J call TRBJ1-6; a weak D match, TRBD1 (5 bases). The V gene lost 6 bases and the J gene lost 7 bases, with 16 bases spanning the gap. The CDR3 sequence is 15 residues long. CDR1 and CDR2 from the germline V gene are MNHEY and SMNVEV (reference sequence). CDR3 DNA: TGTGCCAGCAGACTTTGGGACCGTGGGAATTCACCCCTCCACTTT. Translating it yields CASRLWDRGNSPLHF.

This clonotype was seen more than once but under ten times. The rearrangement links TRBV14 to TRBJ2-2; D remains ambiguous. Germline loops: CDR1 SGHDN, CDR2 FVKESK. Trimming left V 1 base short and J 2 bases short, with 2 bases between. The CDR3 is 13 residues long. CDR3 sequence: CASSQVNTGELFF. The CDR3 DNA reads as TGTGCCAGCAGCCAAGTTAACACCGGGGAGCTGTTTTTT. Complete variable domain (other parts from reference TRBV14 and TRBJ2-2): EAGVTQFPSHSVIEKGQTVTLRCDPISGHDNLYWYRRVMGKEIKFLLHFVKESKQDESGMPNNRFLAERTGGTYSTLKVQPAELEDSGVYFCASSQVNTGELFFGEGSRLTVL.

V is TRBV20-1 and J is TRBJ2-7; weak D call: TRBD1 (5 bases). The CDR3 is made up of 13 amino acids. V was clipped by 6 bases and J by 1 base, with 13 bases between them. Germline V gene sequence: CDR1 DFQATT, CDR2 SNEGSKA (reference sequence). The CDR3 loop reads CSARTGPSYEQYF. CDR3 nucleotide sequence: TGCAGTGCCCGCACAGGCCCTTCCTACGAGCAGTACTTC.